The text below deals with one T cell receptor beta chain. What it binds is not known. Naive CD8 cells, CD45RO-negative and positively selected for CCR7, excluded terminally differentiated effector memory CD45RA+ cells. The data were taken from a study of shared clonotypes between healthy human individuals. Germline assignment: CDR1 SGHTA and CDR2 FQGTGA. This CDR3 comprises 16 residues. The ends lost 5 bases at V and 5 bases at J; junction bases unmatched: 11. General study results and limits: Investigators expected sequencing depth to affect clonotype sharing among donors.

Sequenced by immunoSEQ multiplex PCR; TCRdb stores in-frame clones only, minus some. The data hold about 2,200,000 clones, with approximately 94% observed a single time. This receptor was taken from a man between 18 and 29 years old in good health. Some clones in this sample may be carry-over from other donors' samples. The V call is TRBV7-3, the J call TRBJ1-1, with 10 bases fitting TRBD1. The sequencing sample was made of naive CD8+ T cells from PBMCs. The CDR3 here is CASSPLPTGGWTEAFF. The CDR3 DNA reads TGTGCCAGCAGCCCGTTACCGACAGGGGGCTGGACTGAAGCTTTCTTT.